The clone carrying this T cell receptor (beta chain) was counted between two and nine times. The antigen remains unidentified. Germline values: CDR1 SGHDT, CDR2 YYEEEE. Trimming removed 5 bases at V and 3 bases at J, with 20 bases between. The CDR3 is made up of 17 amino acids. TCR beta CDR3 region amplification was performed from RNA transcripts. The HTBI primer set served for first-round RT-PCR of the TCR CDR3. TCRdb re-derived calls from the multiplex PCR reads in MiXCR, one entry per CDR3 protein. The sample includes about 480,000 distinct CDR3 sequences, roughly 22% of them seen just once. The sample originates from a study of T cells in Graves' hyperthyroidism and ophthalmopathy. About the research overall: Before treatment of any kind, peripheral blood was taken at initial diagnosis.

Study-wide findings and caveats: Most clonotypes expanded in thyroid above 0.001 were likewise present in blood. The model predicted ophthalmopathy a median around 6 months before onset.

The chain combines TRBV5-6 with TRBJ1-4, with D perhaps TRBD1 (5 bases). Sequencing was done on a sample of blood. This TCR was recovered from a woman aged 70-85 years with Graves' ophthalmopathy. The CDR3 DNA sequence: TGTGCCAGCAGGTTTCGGCCGAGTGGAGGGGCTAATGAAAAACTGTTTTTT. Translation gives CASRFRPSGGANEKLFF.